The 18 T cell receptor beta chains below come from one sample, sequenced in a study of CD8 T cells in Susac syndrome. It was with random hexamers that roughly 0.45 to 1 ug RNA was reverse transcribed. TCRdb passed the immunoSEQ multiplex PCR reads through MiXCR, listing each CDR3 protein once. The sample carries 190,000 or so distinct CDR3 sequences, nearly 95% recorded once. Sequenced input: CD4+ T cells from PBMCs. The receptor set was obtained from a human donor with multiple sclerosis.

J is TRBJ1-2 and V is TRBV25-1; possibly TRBD1 for D (5 bases). V was cut by 8 bases and J by 3 bases, with 16 bases left in between. The CDR3 consists of 14 residues. Looked up from germline, CDR1 is MGHDK and CDR2 is SYGVNS. This CDR3 reads CASAGFRGDYGYTF. CDR3 DNA sequence: TGTGCCAGCGCCGGATTCCGGGGGGACTATGGCTACACCTTC.

V is TRBV9 and J is TRBJ2-3, with D uncertain. Deletions cut 3 bases from V and 6 bases from J, with 8 bases between. This CDR3 is built from 12 residues. Germline assignment: CDR1 SGDLS and CDR2 YYNGEE. In nucleotides, the CDR3 is TGTGCCAGCAGCGGGTACGGGGATACGCAGTATTTT. Protein sequence: CASSGYGDTQYF. Full variable domain (rest looked up from reference TRBV9 and TRBJ2-3): DSGVTQTPKHLITATGQRVTLRCSPRSGDLSVYWYQQSLDQGLQFLIQYYNGEERAKGNILERFSAQQFPDLHSELNLSSLELGDSALYFCASSGYGDTQYFGPGTRLTVL.

There are a few counts of this clonotype. V usage is TRBV6-5 and J usage is TRBJ1-5; 9 positions agree with TRBD1. Germline CDR1 reads MNHEY; CDR2 reads SVGAGI. The V gene end was trimmed by 5 bases and the J gene end by 7 bases; junction bases not matched to a gene: 3. CDR3 length equals 13 residues. CDR3 sequence (DNA): TGTGCCAGCAGTGAGGGACAGGGCCAGCCCCAGCATTTT. Protein product: CASSEGQGQPQHF.

The CDR3 coding sequence is TGTGCCAGCAGCTCAACCTTACGCAATCAGCCCCAGCATTTT. Translated: CASSSTLRNQPQHF. The J gene is TRBJ1-5, the V gene TRBV5-6; D not certain. CDR3 length equals 14 residues. Trimming took off 3 bases at V and 2 bases at J, with 9 bases between the two ends. Per germline, CDR1 SGHDT and CDR2 YYEEEE.

The chain couples TRBV12-3 or TRBV12-4 to TRBJ2-2; 9 nucleotides align to TRBD1. The CDR3 spans 16 residues. With V trimmed by 6 bases and J by 6 bases, 11 bases remained unmatched. The CDR3 DNA is TGTGCCAGCAGCCGGACAGGGGTAAAGGTCGCCGGGGAGCTGTTTTTT. Its protein product is CASSRTGVKVAGELFF.

A few counts support this clonotype. The DNA for the CDR3 is TGCAGTGCTAGAGAGGCCTACGAGCAGTACTTC. This encodes CSAREAYEQYF. V and J are TRBV20-1 and TRBJ2-7; no firm D call. From germline, CDR1 is DFQATT and CDR2 SNEGSKA (reference sequence). The germline V and J ends were trimmed by 0 bases and 2 bases, with 2 bases remaining between them. The CDR3 is 11 amino acids.

The chain uses TRBV20-1 and TRBJ1-4; D gene uncertain. The length of the CDR3 is 11 residues. The germline V gene has CDR1 DFQATT and CDR2 SNEGSKA (reference sequence). The germline V and J ends were trimmed by 6 bases and 10 bases, with 12 bases remaining between them. The CDR3: CSATASGKLFF. DNA of the CDR3: TGCAGTGCCACCGCGAGTGGAAAACTGTTTTTT.

CDR3 DNA: TGTGCCAGCATCCCTGGACAGAATCAGGCGTATGGCTACACCTTC. This encodes CASIPGQNQAYGYTF. The chain recombines TRBV2 with TRBJ1-2; D may be TRBD1 (6 bases). Germline CDR1 is SNHLY and CDR2 is FYNNEI. The CDR3 contains 15 residues. Trimming removed 7 bases from V and 5 bases from J, with 20 bases in between.

Concerning this clonotype itself: An end of the junction does not agree with germline; a read error may underlie this. The V and J genes are TRBV3-1 and TRBJ2-7; D is possibly TRBD1 (6 bases). The CDR3 contains 12 residues. Looked up from germline, CDR1 is LGHDT and CDR2 is YNNKEL (reference sequence). The CDR3 bases are TGTGCCAGCAGCTCCCAGACAGGCGGTAGGCACTTC. It codes for CASSSQTGGRHF.

V and J are TRBV7-9 and TRBJ2-2; no clear D. Germline V gene lookup returns CDR1 SEHNR and CDR2 FQNEAQ (reference sequence). The CDR3 extends over 16 amino acids. V was pared by 5 bases and J by 6 bases, with 19 bases between. In nucleotides, the CDR3 is TGTGCCAGCAGCCCTGGACGGAGAGCCGGCTCCGGGGAGCTGTTTTTT. It translates to CASSPGRRAGSGELFF.

V usage is TRBV20-1 and J usage is TRBJ2-5; TRBD2 aligns across 9 bases. The germline V gene encodes CDR1 DFQATT and CDR2 SNEGSKA (reference sequence). The CDR3 length is 16 residues. The CDR3 nucleotides are TGCAGCCCAACTAGCGGGTCCCCCATGGCTAGGGAGACCCAGTACTTC. This gives the protein CSPTSGSPMARETQYF.

The J gene is TRBJ2-3, the V gene TRBV24-1; TRBD2 matches 12 bases. CDR3 length: 16 residues. Germline-derived CDR1 and CDR2 are KGHDR and SFDVKD. The ends lost 2 bases at V and 3 bases at J; junction bases unmatched: 2. In nucleotides, the CDR3 is TGTGCCACCAGTGATTGGACTAGCGGGATAACAGATACGCAGTATTTT. Protein sequence: CATSDWTSGITDTQYF.

V is TRBV20-1 and J is TRBJ2-7; TRBD2 aligns across 7 bases. V shed 4 bases and J 3 bases; nucleotides not matched to a gene: 9. CDR3 size: 14 residues. Germline V gene lookup returns CDR1 DFQATT and CDR2 SNEGSKA (reference sequence). CDR3 residues: CSATPREVGYEQYF. CDR3 bases: TGCAGTGCTACGCCTCGGGAGGTCGGCTACGAGCAGTACTTC.

The V and J genes are TRBV4-1 and TRBJ2-1; 12 nucleotides align to TRBD2. The CDR3 is 15 amino acids. V lost 3 bases, J lost 8 bases, and 5 bases stayed unmatched. CDR1 is MGHRA and CDR2 is YSYEKL in the germline V gene. Written as DNA, the CDR3 is TGCGCCAGCAGCCACCTACTAGCGGGAGGCTATGAGCAGTTCTTC. Protein product: CASSHLLAGGYEQFF.

J is TRBJ1-2 and V is TRBV7-2, with D unclear. The CDR3 extends over 15 amino acids. The V end was cut by 6 bases, the J end by 2 bases, with 16 bases between. Germline CDR1 reads SGHTA; CDR2 reads FQGNSA. This chain's CDR3 is CASRPGLLWNYGYTF. For the CDR3, the DNA is TGTGCCAGCAGGCCTGGACTCCTCTGGAACTATGGCTACACCTTC. Supplemented by reference TRBV7-2 and TRBJ1-2, the full variable domain reads GAGVSQSPSNKVTEKGKDVELRCDPISGHTALYWYRQSLGQGLEFLIYFQGNSAPDKSGLPSDRFSAERTGGSVSTLTIQRTQQEDSAVYLCASRPGLLWNYGYTFGSGTRLTVV.

The table lists this clonotype with a count of one. The rearrangement links TRBV9 to TRBJ1-1; D not resolved. CDR3 length: 15 amino acids. V was pared by 0 bases and J by 6 bases, with 15 bases between. Germline V gene sequence: CDR1 SGDLS, CDR2 YYNGEE. The CDR3 DNA reads TGTGCCAGCAGCGTAGCCCCCAGAGAGCAATCTGAAGCTTTCTTT. Amino acid sequence: CASSVAPREQSEAFF. Supplemented by reference TRBV9 and TRBJ1-1, the full variable domain reads DSGVTQTPKHLITATGQRVTLRCSPRSGDLSVYWYQQSLDQGLQFLIQYYNGEERAKGNILERFSAQQFPDLHSELNLSSLELGDSALYFCASSVAPREQSEAFFGQGTRLTVV.

V usage is TRBV3-1 and J usage is TRBJ2-2, with unresolved D. Trimming stripped 2 bases from V and 2 bases from J, with 3 bases between. The CDR3 runs 13 residues. The germline V gene encodes CDR1 LGHDT and CDR2 YNNKEL (reference sequence). The CDR3: CASSQYNTGELFF. In DNA, the CDR3 is TGTGCCAGCAGCCAATATAACACCGGGGAGCTGTTTTTT.

V is TRBV3-1 and J is TRBJ2-5, with D unclear. The CDR3 spans 13 residues. Germline CDR1 and CDR2: LGHDT and YNNKEL (reference sequence). Trimming removed 1 base at V and 3 bases at J, with 6 bases between. The CDR3 here is CASSQVQKETQYF. CDR3 coding DNA: TGTGCCAGCAGCCAAGTCCAGAAAGAGACCCAGTACTTC.